This TCR beta chain was observed in a study of Tregs in tolerant kidney transplant recipients. Across the study: Mixed chimerism was transient after nonmyeloablative marrow transplants from related graft donors.

The repertoire was sequenced with immunoSEQ multiplex PCR; TCRdb's copy has only in-frame clones and lacks some. The specimen's table records some 2,000 clones. Whole-study results and caveats: No direct test of biological reproducibility was done here.

The CDR3 loop spans 13 amino acids. Trimming took 6 bases from V and 4 from J, leaving 12 bases between them. CFSE-labeled recipient PBMCs were cultured 5 to 7 days with irradiated graft donor PBMCs, then FACS-sorted. A note on this clone: Its specificity is unknown. The read halts 3 residues ahead of the CDR3 end, with the missing end drawn from the germline J gene.

This TCR came from a human patient who received a combined kidney and bone marrow transplant. The sample consisted of CD8+ T cells from blood cultured with allogeneic cells, taken before the transplant. The genes are TRBV12-3 or TRBV12-4 and TRBJ1-2; no clear D. Incomplete CDR3 DNA: TGTGCCAGCAGCCTCGGTGTTGCCTATGGC. Protein: CASSLGVAYG. The full CDR3 reads CASSLGVAYGYTF.